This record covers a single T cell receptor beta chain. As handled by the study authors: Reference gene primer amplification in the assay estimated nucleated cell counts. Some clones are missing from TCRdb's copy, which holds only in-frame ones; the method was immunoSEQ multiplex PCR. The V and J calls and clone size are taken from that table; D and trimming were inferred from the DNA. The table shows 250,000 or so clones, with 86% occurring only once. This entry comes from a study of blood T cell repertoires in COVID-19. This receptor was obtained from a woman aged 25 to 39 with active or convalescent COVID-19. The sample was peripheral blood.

CDR3 sequence (DNA): TGTGCCAGCAGCTTAGAAGTGGGCGGGGGGCCTAGCGGTTCCTACAATGAGCAGTTCTTC. It encodes CASSLEVGGGPSGSYNEQFF. The genes are TRBV13 and TRBJ2-1; TRBD2 aligns across 8 bases. This CDR3 is 20 amino acids long. Germline V gene lookup returns CDR1 PRHDT and CDR2 FYEKMQ (reference sequence). With 1 base clipped from V and 1 base from J, the junction kept 15 bases outside the gene matches.